This T cell receptor (beta chain) is drawn from a study of T cell changes during pregnancy in multiple sclerosis (dated by TCRdb to between 2018 and 2021). Describing the broader study: The study looked at changes in the T cell repertoire across pregnancy in women with multiple sclerosis.

To note about this clone: Its antigen specificity is not known. One base away there is no much larger clone; base qualities are not given.

Preparation of the library involved the immunoSEQ multiplex PCR assay. TCRdb retrieved this table from immuneACCESS and kept in-frame rearrangements only. Not all clones are present; in checked studies, unresolved V genes account for under half, and no reason is known for the remainder. This sample is represented by 30,000 to 35,000 clones; around 90% of them were singletons. Jointly, the top ten make up 0.5% to 0.65% of the sample. The CDR3 runs 15 amino acids, cysteine and phenylalanine included. CDR3 DNA only is kept here, 45 bases in frame from base 1. Relative to germline, V is 2 bases shorter and J is 6 bases shorter, with 16 bases between their ends. CDR1 and CDR2, looked up from the germline V gene, are MNHNS and SASEGT.

The specimen was CD4+ T cells from peripheral blood mononuclear cells, collected in the third trimester of pregnancy. The TCR originated in a female donor in good health, enrolled as a control in a pregnancy study. The chain is assembled from TRBV6-1 and TRBJ1-1; TRBD1 is perhaps the D gene, given 5 matching bases. The CDR3 has the sequence CASSEIKGSVAEAFF. At the DNA level, the sequence is TGTGCCAGCAGTGAAATTAAGGGGTCTGTTGCTGAAGCTTTCTTT.